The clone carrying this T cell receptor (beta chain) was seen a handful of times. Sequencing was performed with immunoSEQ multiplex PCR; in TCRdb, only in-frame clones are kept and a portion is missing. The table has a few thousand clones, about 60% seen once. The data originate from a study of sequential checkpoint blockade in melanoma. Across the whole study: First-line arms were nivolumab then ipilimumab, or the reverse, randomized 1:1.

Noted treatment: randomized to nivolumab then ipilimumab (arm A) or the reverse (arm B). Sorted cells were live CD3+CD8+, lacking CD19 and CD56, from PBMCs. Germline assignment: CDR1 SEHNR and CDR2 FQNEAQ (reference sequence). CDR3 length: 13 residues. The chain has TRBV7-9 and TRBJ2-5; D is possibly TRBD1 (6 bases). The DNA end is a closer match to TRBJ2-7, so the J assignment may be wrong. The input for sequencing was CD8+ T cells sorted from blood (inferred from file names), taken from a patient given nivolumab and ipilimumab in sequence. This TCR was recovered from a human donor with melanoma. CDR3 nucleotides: TGTGCCAGCAGCCCGGACAGTACCTACGAGCAGTACTTC. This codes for CASSPDSTYEQYF.